The clone carrying this TCR beta chain has a handful of counts. One entry per CDR3 protein results from TCRdb running MiXCR on the 5' RACE reads. The sample holds about half a million distinct CDR3 sequences; around a sixth are singletons and the top ten take roughly an eighth. This sample was taken from a study of T-cell memory formation after mild COVID-19. Study-wide context: TCR clusters were mostly confined to one donor each.

This CDR3 is 14 amino acids long. V dropped 6 bases and J dropped 0 bases, with 10 bases sitting between them. Per the germline V gene, CDR1 is MNHEY and CDR2 is SMNVEV (reference sequence). The chain uses TRBV27 and TRBJ2-3; D gene ambiguous. Sequenced input: PBMCs or a T cell subset sorted from them (not recorded which). The receptor comes from an adult woman who had mild COVID-19 (a few samples of this study predate the infection). Cell type and time point are not known. The CDR3 nucleotides are TGTGCCAGCAGCTCCGGTGACAGCACAGATACGCAGTATTTT. Translation: CASSSGDSTDTQYF.